These T cell receptor beta chains were read from a single sample in a study of cytomegalovirus exposure and HLA in healthy donors. Clones were sequenced by immunoSEQ multiplex PCR, and TCRdb holds only the in-frame ones, with some missing. The table lists more than 80,000 clones, 75% of them singletons. The sample was PBMCs. Receptors were obtained from a male donor in good health and CMV-seropositive. Both conserved end residues are part of each CDR3. Each record gives: J gene, CDR3 length, clone size, V gene, D gene, CDR3 DNA, CDR3 protein. D genes are given only for firm matches. Only part of the rows carry a size: once, few, many, or a class if the clone is expanded.

TRBJ1-2,15,NA,TRBV7-2,TRBD1,TGTGCCAGCAGGCTGACAGGGGATTGGGGGTATGGCTACACCTTC,CASRLTGDWGYGYTF
TRBJ2-5,17,few,TRBV7-2,NA,TGTGCCACCTACCCGGACAGGACTAAAATGGAGGCAGAGACCCAGTACTTC,CATYPDRTKMEAETQYF
TRBJ1-1,15,NA,TRBV5-1,NA,TGCGCCAGCAGCTTGGTCGCAGGAATAAACACTGAAGCTTTCTTT,CASSLVAGINTEAFF
TRBJ1-5,15,few,TRBV28,TRBD1,TGTGCCAGCAGTCCCTTCCGGACAGGGGGTCAGCCCCAGCATTTT,CASSPFRTGGQPQHF
TRBJ2-1,16,NA,TRBV5-1,NA,TGCGCCAGCAGCTTGGGTGTGTCGGGATCCTACAATGAGCAGTTCTTC,CASSLGVSGSYNEQFF
TRBJ1-1,15,NA,TRBV7-9,NA,TGTGCCAGCAGCCCCGCAGGGATCGGGAACACTGAAGCTTTCTTT,CASSPAGIGNTEAFF
TRBJ2-3,15,once,TRBV7-6,TRBD2,TGTGCCAGCAGCGGGACTAGCGGTAGCACAGATACGCAGTATTTT,CASSGTSGSTDTQYF
TRBJ2-1,15,few,TRBV7-8,NA,TGTGCCAGCAGACTAGCGACGGGGGCTTACAATGAGCAGTTCTTC,CASRLATGAYNEQFF
TRBJ2-3,16,once,TRBV9,NA,TGTGCCAGCAGCGTAGTCAGCGCCCCTGCCACAGATACGCAGTATTTT,CASSVVSAPATDTQYF
TRBJ1-4,12,NA,TRBV30,NA,TGTGCCGGGGGGGGCCCGAATGAAAAACTGTTTTTT,CAGGGPNEKLFF
TRBJ2-7,14,NA,TRBV2,NA,TGTGCCAGCAGTGAGAGTTTGGGGCAGTACGAGCAGTACTTC,CASSESLGQYEQYF
TRBJ2-7,16,NA,TRBV28,TRBD1,TGTGCCAGCCAAACGACAGGGGCGCTCAATTCCTACGAGCAGTACTTC,CASQTTGALNSYEQYF
TRBJ1-4,14,NA,TRBV5-1,NA,TGCGCCAGCAGCTTAAGCGCACCTAATGAAAAACTGTTTTTT,CASSLSAPNEKLFF
TRBJ1-1,11,NA,TRBV11-2,NA,TGTGCCAGCAGCTTAGGCCCCGGAGCTTTCTTT,CASSLGPGAFF
TRBJ1-1,13,once,TRBV2,TRBD1,TGTGCCAGCAGTGCCTTACAGGGGGTACAAGCTTTCTTT,CASSALQGVQAFF
TRBJ2-7,12,NA,TRBV28,NA,TGTGCCAGCACCGGGACTTCCTACGAGCAGTACTTC,CASTGTSYEQYF
TRBJ2-6,18,NA,TRBV7-3,TRBD1,TGTGCCAGCAGGTCCCCGGGACAGGGGGGAACTGGGGCCAACGTCCTGACTTTC,CASRSPGQGGTGANVLTF
TRBJ2-7,13,once,TRBV30,TRBD1,TGTGCCTGGGATGGGGACAGAGCCTACGAGCAGTACTTC,CAWDGDRAYEQYF
TRBJ2-7,14,NA,TRBV27,TRBD2,TGTGCCAGCAGTTTTGCGGGGGGTGGCTACGAGCAGTACTTC,CASSFAGGGYEQYF
TRBJ1-2,13,NA,TRBV2,NA,TGTGCCAGCAGCCGGGACATCTTCTATGGCTACACCTTC,CASSRDIFYGYTF
TRBJ2-3,16,NA,TRBV11-3,TRBD2,TGTGCCAGCAGCTTAGATCCTTCGGGAGGGCACGATACGCAGTATTTT,CASSLDPSGGHDTQYF
TRBJ1-4,14,few,TRBV4-2,TRBD1,TGTGCCAGCAGCGTGGGACAGAGGAATGAAAAACTGTTTTTT,CASSVGQRNEKLFF
TRBJ2-5,15,NA,TRBV19,NA,TGTGCCAGTAGTATTAGCGCCACGTACCAAGAGACCCAGTACTTC,CASSISATYQETQYF
TRBJ1-1,12,few,TRBV19,NA,TGTGCCAGTAGTAGTCAGGGCCCTGAAGCTTTCTTT,CASSSQGPEAFF
TRBJ1-1,14,NA,TRBV19,NA,TGTGCCAGTAGTAGGGGCCAGTTGAACACTGAAGCTTTCTTT,CASSRGQLNTEAFF
TRBJ1-3,14,NA,TRBV6-6,NA,TGTGCCAGCCGCGAGGCCAGGGCTGGAAACACCATATATTTT,CASREARAGNTIYF
TRBJ2-3,14,few,TRBV29-1,NA,TGCAGCGTTGCTGGGCGGGCCAGCACAGATACGCAGTATTTT,CSVAGRASTDTQYF
TRBJ1-2,14,once,TRBV5-4,NA,TGTGCCAGCAGCTCAAAACACAGGGATGGCGGCTACACCTTC,CASSSKHRDGGYTF
TRBJ2-1,17,NA,TRBV4-2,TRBD2,TGTGCCGTTTCGAGCGGGAGCGACGGGAGCTCCTACAATGAGCAGTTCTTC,CAVSSGSDGSSYNEQFF
TRBJ1-1,13,NA,TRBV7-2,NA,TGTGCCAGCAGCTCGGGGTTAAACACTGAAGCTTTCTTT,CASSSGLNTEAFF
TRBJ2-7,14,NA,TRBV28,NA,TGTGCCAGCAGCCCCCATTTTAGCCCCTACGAGCAGTACTTC,CASSPHFSPYEQYF
TRBJ2-1,14,NA,TRBV7-3,TRBD2,TGTGCCAGCAACGCGGGAGGGCCCCGGAATGAGCAGTTCTTC,CASNAGGPRNEQFF
TRBJ2-7,13,NA,TRBV2,NA,TGTGCCAGCGCCGTGGCAGGATCCTACGAGCAGTACTTC,CASAVAGSYEQYF
TRBJ1-1,14,NA,TRBV6-5,NA,TGTGTCAGCAGTTACCACAGAGCCTACACTGAAGCTTTCTTT,CVSSYHRAYTEAFF
TRBJ1-5,17,once,TRBV28,NA,TGTGCCAGCAGTCCGAGGGGTTGGGAGGCGTTCGATCAGCCCCAGCATTTT,CASSPRGWEAFDQPQHF
TRBJ2-7,13,NA,TRBV27,NA,TGTGCCAGCAGTTCTGGGAGTCGAAGCGAGCAGTACTTC,CASSSGSRSEQYF
TRBJ2-3,14,NA,TRBV14,NA,TGTGCCAGCAGCCAATTTGTGTCCGCAGATACGCAGTATTTT,CASSQFVSADTQYF
TRBJ2-3,11,NA,TRBV28,NA,TGTGCCAGCATAGCGACAGATACGCAGTATTTT,CASIATDTQYF
TRBJ1-2,12,NA,TRBV4-2,NA,TGTGCCAGCACCCCGGGACTTTCTGGCTACACCTTC,CASTPGLSGYTF
TRBJ2-1,16,NA,TRBV27,TRBD2,TGTGCCAGCAGTTTATCGGCTAGCGGGATTTACAATGAGCAGTTCTTC,CASSLSASGIYNEQFF
TRBJ2-5,14,NA,TRBV1,NA,TGCACCAGCACGTTACATCCCTGGCAAGAGACCCAGTACTTC,CTSTLHPWQETQYF
TRBJ2-7,13,many,TRBV4-1,NA,TGCGCCAGCAGCCGGGCGGGTTCCTACGAGCAGTACTTC,CASSRAGSYEQYF
TRBJ2-3,14,NA,TRBV6-5,TRBD2,TGTGCCAGCAGGACTAGCGGGGGCACAGATACGCAGTATTTT,CASRTSGGTDTQYF
TRBJ2-1,14,NA,TRBV9,NA,TGTGCCAGCAGCGCGGGGAGGTCCTACAATGAGCAGTTCTTC,CASSAGRSYNEQFF
TRBJ1-1,13,NA,TRBV6-1,TRBD1,TGTGCCACCAGGGGGGGGACGAACACTGAAGCTTTCTTT,CATRGGTNTEAFF
TRBJ1-3,14,NA,TRBV13,NA,TGTGCCAGCAGCTTAACACAGGGAAGAAACACCATATATTTT,CASSLTQGRNTIYF
TRBJ1-2,14,NA,TRBV27,TRBD1,TGTGCCAGCAGTTTTCACAGGGGGCAATATGGCTACACCTTC,CASSFHRGQYGYTF
TRBJ2-2,13,NA,TRBV2,NA,TGTGCCAGCCTCGACAGGGAGGCCGGGGAGCTGTTTTTT,CASLDREAGELFF
TRBJ1-3,13,NA,TRBV7-2,NA,TGTGCCAGCAGCTTAGCCAGGGGAAACACCATATATTTT,CASSLARGNTIYF
TRBJ2-7,14,NA,TRBV10-3,TRBD1,TGTGCCATCAGTGTACGACAGGGGGCCGACGAGCAGTACTTC,CAISVRQGADEQYF